Listed below are T cell receptor beta chains from one sample, sequenced in a study of T cell responses to AZD1222 COVID-19 vaccine. Clones were read by immunoSEQ multiplex PCR, and TCRdb kept only the in-frame ones, dropping some. The table lists tens of thousands of clones, roughly 85% of them singletons. This material consisted of peripheral blood, taken on day 0 of AZD1222 vaccination. Every receptor here comes from an adult in good health. Both conserved end residues are part of each CDR3. The order of the fields is J gene, clone size, V gene, CDR3 protein. Only some rows state a clone size, as once, few, many or a class for expanded clones.

J: TRBJ1-1; size: few; V: TRBV28; CDR3: CASSLPRNTEAFF
J: TRBJ1-5; size: .; V: TRBV27; CDR3: CASSLDRTYQPQHF
J: TRBJ1-3; size: .; V: TRBV9; CDR3: CASSVTDGNTIYF
J: TRBJ1-2; size: .; V: TRBV10-3; CDR3: CAIRDQGASLGGYTF
J: TRBJ1-2; size: once; V: TRBV3-1/TRBV3-2; CDR3: CASSPWGDRGNYGYTF
J: TRBJ1-1; size: .; V: TRBV7-8; CDR3: CASSSTRNRGDPNTEAFF
J: TRBJ2-1; size: .; V: TRBV7-9; CDR3: CASSLLLYEQFF
J: TRBJ2-7; size: .; V: TRBV19; CDR3: CASSVAGGPDEQYF
J: TRBJ2-7; size: once; V: TRBV5-1; CDR3: CASSLGLRDLKGEQYF
J: TRBJ1-3; size: few; V: TRBV19; CDR3: CASRSLDSGNTIYF
J: TRBJ1-2; size: .; V: TRBV14; CDR3: CASSQTGTGDNYGYTF
J: TRBJ2-3; size: once; V: TRBV6-6; CDR3: CASSYSLWVDTQYF
J: TRBJ2-2; size: .; V: TRBV5-1; CDR3: CASSKRVLPIHPNTGELFF
J: TRBJ1-1; size: .; V: TRBV12-5; CDR3: CASGLVRQYTEAFF
J: TRBJ2-7; size: .; V: TRBV27; CDR3: CASSYLRGGDPYEQYF
J: TRBJ1-3; size: few; V: TRBV30; CDR3: CAWSVKGGSSGNTIYF
J: TRBJ2-1; size: .; V: TRBV11-2; CDR3: CASLYRGGNEQFF
J: TRBJ1-1; size: .; V: TRBV23-1; CDR3: CASSRDRARHTEAFF
J: TRBJ1-2; size: .; V: TRBV3-1/TRBV3-2; CDR3: CASSQTGLYGYTF
J: TRBJ2-7; size: .; V: TRBV5-1; CDR3: CASSLGSEREQYF